The table lists the clone carrying this T cell receptor beta chain with a few counts. What it binds is not known. This sample was taken from a study of cytomegalovirus exposure and HLA in healthy donors. This table comes from immunoSEQ multiplex PCR, and its TCRdb copy is limited to in-frame clones, with some not included. This table has over 120,000 clones, around 90% appearing once. Study results and limitations: Researchers reported that three CMV-associated chains were confirmed in vitro as CMV antigen-specific. In the 130 or so validation repertoires, about 95% of cluster scores exceeded 0, per a later analysis. Reportedly, cytomegalovirus status was diagnosed with high sensitivity and specificity. Overall, around 160 TCR beta chains were annotated as cytomegalovirus-associated.

Sequencing was done on a sample of PBMCs. This TCR was recovered from a young man in good health and CMV-seropositive.

CDR3 DNA sequence: TGTGCCAGCAGGAGACAGGGCATCAACGGGGAGCTGTTTTTT. This gives the protein CASRRQGINGELFF. The J gene is TRBJ2-2, the V gene TRBV28; 7 positions match TRBD1. The CDR3 is made up of 14 amino acids. Germline V gives CDR1 MDHEN, CDR2 SYDVKM. The V gene end was trimmed by 6 bases and the J gene end by 7 bases; junction bases not matched to a gene: 8.